These 2 T cell receptor beta chains came from one sample sequenced in a study of spatial heterogeneity in lung cancer. From the 5' RACE reads, TCRdb called clonotypes with MiXCR, one entry per CDR3 protein. The top ten clones hold around a tenth of a sample with about 15,000 distinct CDR3 sequences, 3.6% of them seen once. Time point here: sample taken at primary tumor resection. Sequencing was performed on normal lung tissue next to the tumor, taken at surgery. These receptors were obtained from a male donor with early-stage non-small cell lung cancer.

This clonotype was detected ten times or more. This beta chain is off target for a library built for alpha chains, so its abundance means little. The chain recombines TRBV2 with TRBJ2-7; D may be TRBD2 (6 bases). V was shortened by 7 bases and J by 2 bases, with 9 bases between the two germline ends. CDR3 length equals 12 residues. Germline values: CDR1 SNHLY, CDR2 FYNNEI. CDR3 loop: CASTGETYEQYF. The CDR3 DNA is TGTGCCAGCACGGGGGAAACCTACGAGCAGTACTTC.

Of note for this clonotype: The size of this beta chain means little, since it is a stray read in a library made for alpha chains. The CDR3: CASQGLFPEAFF. CDR3 sequence (DNA): TGCGCCAGCCAGGGACTTTTCCCTGAAGCTTTCTTT. V gene TRBV5-1 combines with J gene TRBJ1-1, with a possible D match to TRBD1 (5 bases). This CDR3 is 12 amino acids long. Germline V gene lookup returns CDR1 SGHRS and CDR2 YFSETQ. The V end was cut by 7 bases, the J end by 6 bases, with 13 bases between.